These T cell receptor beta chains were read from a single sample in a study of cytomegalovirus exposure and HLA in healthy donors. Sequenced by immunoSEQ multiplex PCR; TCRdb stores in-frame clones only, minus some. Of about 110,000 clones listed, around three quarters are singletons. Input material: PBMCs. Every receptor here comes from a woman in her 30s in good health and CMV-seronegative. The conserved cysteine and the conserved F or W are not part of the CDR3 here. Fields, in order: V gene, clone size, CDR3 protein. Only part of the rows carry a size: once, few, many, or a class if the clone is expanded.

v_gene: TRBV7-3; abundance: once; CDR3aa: ASSLQGAQIRTEAF
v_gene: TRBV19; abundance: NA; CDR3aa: ASSIVGASTEAF
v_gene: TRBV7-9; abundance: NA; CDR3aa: ASSLTGVETEAF
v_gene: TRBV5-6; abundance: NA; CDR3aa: ASSLALQGYEQY
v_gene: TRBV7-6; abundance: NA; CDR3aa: ASSLVGLAGGGETQY
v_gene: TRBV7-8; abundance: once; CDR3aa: ASSLERLANYNEQF
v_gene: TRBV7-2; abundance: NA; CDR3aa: ASTLRASGGVNTGELF
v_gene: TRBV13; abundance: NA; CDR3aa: ASSSRLAYEQY
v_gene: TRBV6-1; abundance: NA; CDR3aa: ASSEDPRTWPEAF
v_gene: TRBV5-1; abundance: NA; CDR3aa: ASSSQNNEQF
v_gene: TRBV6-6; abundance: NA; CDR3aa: ASSKDRAREQY
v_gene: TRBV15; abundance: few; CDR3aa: ATSRTGVYGYT
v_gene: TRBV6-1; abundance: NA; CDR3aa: ASSGLRQETQY
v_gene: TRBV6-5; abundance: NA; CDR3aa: ASGLEGRNSPLH
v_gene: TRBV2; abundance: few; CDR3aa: ASGRDSLNEKLF
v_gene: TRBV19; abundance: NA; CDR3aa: ASSHRDSWVGYT
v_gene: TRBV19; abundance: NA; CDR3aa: ASSRGTGLYGYT
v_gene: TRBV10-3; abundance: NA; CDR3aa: AISSDGQAEAF
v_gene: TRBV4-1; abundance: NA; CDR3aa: ASSQDGGRGSPSYGYT
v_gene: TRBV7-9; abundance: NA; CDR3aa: ASSSYENEAF
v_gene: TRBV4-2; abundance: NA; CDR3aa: ASSQVEAATGELF
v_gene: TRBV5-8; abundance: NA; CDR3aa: ASSLVSGTTDTQY
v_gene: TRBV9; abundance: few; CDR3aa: ASSVGGQVSYEQY
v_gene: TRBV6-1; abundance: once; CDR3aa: ASSEARVPGGYT
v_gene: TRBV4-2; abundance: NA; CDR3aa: ASSPERGDSEQY
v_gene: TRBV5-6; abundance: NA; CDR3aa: ASTTTGLGQPQH